This entry lists 17 T cell receptor beta chains sequenced from one sample in a study of cytomegalovirus exposure and HLA in healthy donors. It was with 60 Vbeta and 13 Jbeta primers that the PCR ran. Clones were sequenced by immunoSEQ multiplex PCR, and TCRdb holds only the in-frame ones, with some missing. This sample has about 200,000 clones, with roughly 78% found just once. The specimen was PBMCs. The receptors shown here come from a girl aged 10 to 17 in good health and CMV-seropositive.

This clone was detected once. The chain joins TRBV5-1 to TRBJ1-1; perhaps TRBD1 as D (6 bases). This CDR3 comprises 16 residues. Germline V gives CDR1 SGHRS, CDR2 YFSETQ. V was trimmed by 4 bases and J by 3 bases, leaving 19 bases between them. For the CDR3, the DNA is TGCGCCAGCAGCCCTTCGGGGGGGGGCGGTGACACTGAAGCTTTCTTT. This sequence encodes CASSPSGGGGDTEAFF.

The chain joins TRBV11-2 to TRBJ2-4; 8 bases align to TRBD1. Germline-derived CDR1 and CDR2 are SGHAT and FQNNGV. V lost 5 bases and J lost 4; bases outside the gene matches: 16. The CDR3 has 18 amino acids. The CDR3 DNA follows: TGTGCCAGCAGCCCACCGCACCCGTTAGGACAGGGAAAAAACATTCAGTACTTC. Translated, it gives CASSPPHPLGQGKNIQYF.

In its sample, this clone was seen a few times. The chain has TRBV18 and TRBJ2-7, with D perhaps matching TRBD1 (6 bases). CDR3 length: 15 residues. Trimming left V 3 bases short and J 3 bases short, with 15 bases between. CDR1 and CDR2 (germline): KGHSH, LQKENI. CDR3 residues: CASSPGTTTFYEQYF. DNA of the CDR3: TGTGCCAGCTCACCGGGGACAACCACCTTCTACGAGCAGTACTTC.

To note about this clone: Additional DNA sequences in this sample encode the identical CDR3. V usage is TRBV10-1 and J usage is TRBJ2-7, with 7 bases matching TRBD1. In germline, CDR1 is WNHNN, CDR2 SYGVQD (reference sequence). V shed 6 bases, J shed 1 base, and the junction held 3 bases outside the gene matches. The CDR3 runs to 13 residues. CDR3 DNA: TGCGCCAGCAGCCCGGGACAGTCCTACGAGCAGTACTTC. Translating gives CASSPGQSYEQYF.

The chain has TRBV7-2 and TRBJ2-3; 9 bases agree with TRBD2. With 5 bases clipped from V and 2 bases from J, the junction kept 8 bases outside the gene matches. The CDR3 has 16 amino acids. Germline-derived CDR1 and CDR2 are SGHTA and FQGNSA. CDR3 DNA: TGTGCCAGCAGCCTCCAGGGACTAGCCACCACAGATACGCAGTATTTT. Translating gives CASSLQGLATTDTQYF.

The rearrangement uses TRBV6-5 and TRBJ1-6; TRBD1 might be the D (6 bases). Germline loops: CDR1 MNHEY, CDR2 SVGAGI. The CDR3 length is 13 residues. V shed 6 bases and J shed 8 bases, with 11 bases lying between them. CDR3 coding DNA: TGTGCCAGCAGCCGGGACAAGTATTCACCCCTCCACTTT. Its protein is CASSRDKYSPLHF.

The chain couples TRBV10-3 to TRBJ2-5; 8 nucleotides align to TRBD1. This CDR3 region has 13 residues. V dropped 5 bases and J dropped 4; count of bases not matched to a gene: 3. The germline V gene has CDR1 ENHRY and CDR2 SYGVKD. Here the CDR3 DNA reads TGTGCCATCAGTCCTGACAGGGGAGAGACCCAGTACTTC. Translated: CAISPDRGETQYF.

This clone was seen only once. The gene calls are TRBV14 and TRBJ2-5, with a possible D match to TRBD1 (5 bases). Germline V lookup: CDR1 SGHDN, CDR2 FVKESK. The germline V and J ends were trimmed by 6 bases and 2 bases, with 16 bases remaining between them. The CDR3 has 15 residues. CDR3 nucleotides: TGTGCCAGCAGACCCGGCTGGGGCTTACAAGAGACCCAGTACTTC. It specifies CASRPGWGLQETQYF.

The chain combines TRBV11-2 with TRBJ1-4; 7 nucleotides agree with TRBD1. From germline, CDR1 is SGHAT and CDR2 FQNNGV. There are 15 residues in the CDR3. V was pared by 5 bases and J by 12 bases, with 15 bases of the junction left unmatched. CDR3 nucleotides: TGTGCCAGCAGCCAAATGGACAGGCCCCATAGGGAACTGTTTTTT. It translates to CASSQMDRPHRELFF. Full variable domain (missing parts from reference TRBV11-2 and TRBJ1-4): EAGVAQSPRYKIIEKRQSVAFWCNPISGHATLYWYQQILGQGPKLLIQFQNNGVVDDSQLPKDRFSAERLKGVDSTLKIQPAKLEDSAVYLCASSQMDRPHRELFFGSGTQLSVL.

The rearrangement joins TRBV19 to TRBJ1-4; a possible D gene is TRBD1 (6 bases). Germline V gives CDR1 LNHDA, CDR2 SQIVND (reference sequence). This CDR3 has 13 residues. V lost 10 bases and J 2 bases, leaving 11 bases between the germline ends. The CDR3 bases are TGTGCCACCGCAGACAGGACTAATGAAAAACTGTTTTTT. Translation gives CATADRTNEKLFF.

This chain connects TRBV7-9 to TRBJ2-2, with TRBD2 as a possible D gene (6 bases). The CDR3 sequence is 16 residues long. CDR1 and CDR2 from the germline V gene are SEHNR and FQNEAQ (reference sequence). V was shortened by 5 bases and J by 7 bases, with 20 bases between the two germline ends. The CDR3 DNA is TGTGCCAGCAGCCTCGAAAATACGGGAGCGGTCGGGGAGCTGTTTTTT. It translates to CASSLENTGAVGELFF.

Remarks on this clone: The same CDR3 can be traced to other DNA sequences in this sample. This chain connects TRBV27 to TRBJ1-6; 8 positions agree with TRBD1. Germline CDR1 is MNHEY and CDR2 is SMNVEV (reference sequence). Trimming took 2 bases from V and 3 from J; bases not matched to a gene: 0. The CDR3 length is 15 residues. Written as DNA, the CDR3 is TGTGCCAGCAGTTTAGGACAGGGCTATAATTCACCCCTCCACTTT. Translation gives CASSLGQGYNSPLHF.

In its sample, this clone was seen a few times. The chain uses TRBV30 and TRBJ1-1, with D perhaps TRBD1 (5 bases). The V gene's germline CDR1 is GTSNPN and CDR2 SVGIG (reference sequence). Trimming stripped 4 bases from V and 4 bases from J, with 16 bases between. The CDR3 spans 14 residues. The CDR3 sequence: CAWTFGRGFTEAFF. CDR3 sequence (DNA): TGTGCCTGGACTTTCGGGCGGGGCTTCACTGAAGCTTTCTTT.

CDR3 loop: CASSLKTDYNEQFF. The CDR3 DNA sequence: TGTGCCAGCAGCTTAAAGACAGACTACAATGAGCAGTTCTTC. This rearrangement joins TRBV5-6 to TRBJ2-1; D may be TRBD1 (5 bases). The CDR3 runs to 14 residues. The germline V gene encodes CDR1 SGHDT and CDR2 YYEEEE. V lost 2 bases and J lost 3, with 9 bases in between.

This clone appeared a few times. The V and J genes are TRBV1 and TRBJ2-1; TRBD2, the table's D call, lacks a check against the DNA. TRBV1 is described as a pseudogene. This CDR3 comprises 17 residues. CDR3 in DNA: TGCACCAGCAGCCGGATCAGACTAGCAGGCACCGGCAATGAGCAGTTCTTC. This sequence encodes CTSSRIRLAGTGNEQFF.

In nucleotides, the CDR3 is TGCGCCAGCAGCTTAGGGCAAGCGGGTACTGAAGCTTTCTTT. This sequence encodes CASSLGQAGTEAFF. The rearrangement uses TRBV5-1 and TRBJ1-1; unclear D gene. Trimming took 2 bases from V and 5 from J, leaving 13 bases between them. Germline values: CDR1 SGHRS, CDR2 YFSETQ. This CDR3 has 14 amino acids.

The genes are TRBV6-6 and TRBJ2-1, with D possibly being TRBD1 (7 bases). Germline CDR1 and CDR2: MNHNY and SVGAGI (reference sequence). V was clipped by 2 bases and J by 9 bases, with 11 bases between them. The CDR3 is 13 amino acids. CDR3 region: CASSYAQGGEQFF. CDR3 coding DNA: TGTGCCAGCAGTTACGCCCAGGGGGGTGAGCAGTTCTTC.